The 14 T cell receptor beta chains given below trace back to one sample, sequenced in a study of T cell responses to AZD1222 COVID-19 vaccine (dated by TCRdb to the early 2020s). According to the study, the label for this sample's time point signals: baseline before first vaccination. The library was generated by the immunoSEQ multiplex PCR assay. In its TCRdb copy, this immuneACCESS table keeps in-frame sequences only and misses some clones. Where compared with another copy, unresolved V genes explain less than half of these, and the others have no known cause. Present in this sample are approximately 100,000 clones, roughly nine tenths of which were seen just once. The ten largest account for around 6.9% of the sample. Here the sequenced sample was peripheral blood, taken on day 0 of AZD1222 vaccination. The receptor source for this set is an adult in good health.

The rearrangement uses TRBV19 and TRBJ1-1, with a weak D call TRBD1 (6 bases). Trimming stripped 2 bases from V and 3 bases from J, with 13 bases between. CDR3 length equals 15 residues. Germline V gene sequence: CDR1 LNHDA, CDR2 SQIVND (reference sequence). The CDR3 sequence is CASSISTGPHTEAFF. CDR3 DNA: TGTGCCAGTAGTATAAGTACAGGGCCTCACACTGAAGCTTTCTTT. The full variable domain, in which reference TRBV19 and TRBJ1-1 provide the parts outside the CDR3, is DGGITQSPKYLFRKEGQNVTLSCEQNLNHDAMYWYRQDPGQGLRLIYYSQIVNDFQKGDIAEGYSVSREKKESFPLTVTSAQKNPTAFYLCASSISTGPHTEAFFGQGTRLTVV.

The gene calls are TRBV19 and TRBJ1-6; maybe TRBD1 (5 bases). From germline, CDR1 is LNHDA and CDR2 SQIVND (reference sequence). CDR3 size: 14 residues. The V gene lost 3 bases and the J gene lost 9 bases, with 12 bases spanning the gap. Here the CDR3 reads CASSITRESSPLHF. The CDR3 nucleotides are TGTGCCAGTAGTATCACCAGGGAGTCTTCACCCCTCCACTTT.

This clone occurred a few times. V and J are TRBV4-2 and TRBJ1-3; TRBD1 matches at 7 bases. The CDR3 loop spans 16 amino acids. Trimming took 3 bases from V and 0 from J; bases not matched to a gene: 5. CDR1 is LGHNA and CDR2 is YNFKEQ in the germline V gene. The CDR3 reads CASSQGQFLSGNTIYF. The CDR3 DNA reads TGTGCCAGCAGCCAGGGACAGTTCCTCTCTGGAAACACCATATATTTT.

This clone was recorded once. J is TRBJ1-2 and V is TRBV27; D unclear. Trimming pared 4 bases from V and 8 bases from J, leaving 8 bases between. Germline CDR1 reads MNHEY; CDR2 reads SMNVEV (reference sequence). The CDR3 has 11 amino acids. The CDR3 sequence is CASSSTNGYTF. Here the CDR3 DNA reads TGTGCCAGCAGTTCTACTAACGGCTACACCTTC.

This clone has just one count. The chain employs TRBV4-3 and TRBJ1-2; tentatively, D is TRBD1 (6 bases). The CDR3 spans 15 residues. With 1 base removed from V and 3 bases from J, the gap between germline ends came to 12 bases. Germline CDR1 reads LGHNA; CDR2 reads YSLEER. The CDR3, as DNA: TGCGCCAGCAGCCAAGGTCAGGGGCGCGACTATGGCTACACCTTC. This encodes CASSQGQGRDYGYTF.

V and J are TRBV29-1 and TRBJ1-3, with D hard to call. V was shortened by 7 bases and J by 3 bases, with 10 bases between the two germline ends. The CDR3 spans 12 residues. The germline CDR1 and CDR2 sequences are SQVTM and ANQGSEA. The CDR3 reads CSGRGFGNTIYF. The CDR3 nucleotides are TGCAGCGGGCGGGGTTTTGGAAACACCATATATTTT.

The V gene is TRBV28, the J gene TRBJ2-7; TRBD1 matches at 9 bases. Trimming cost V 2 bases and J 5 bases; bases outside gene matches: 10. The germline V gene encodes CDR1 MDHEN and CDR2 SYDVKM. The CDR3 has 16 residues. The CDR3 DNA reads TGTGCCAGCAGTTTACTCTTCGGACAGGGGTTCCACGAGCAGTACTTC. Protein sequence: CASSLLFGQGFHEQYF.

A single count supports this clone. The chain has TRBV9 and TRBJ2-2; 9 nucleotides line up with TRBD2. The V and J ends lost 4 bases and 6 bases, in that order; junction bases with no gene match: 7. This CDR3 has 15 amino acids. In germline, CDR1 is SGDLS, CDR2 YYNGEE. As DNA, the CDR3 is TGTGCCAGCAGCCCCCGACTAGCGGAACCCGGGGAGCTGTTTTTT. This encodes CASSPRLAEPGELFF.

This rearrangement joins TRBV6-5 to TRBJ1-6; 7 bases map to TRBD1. The germline gives CDR1 MNHEY, CDR2 SVGAGI. With V trimmed by 0 bases and J by 1 base, 0 bases remained unmatched. There are 16 residues in the CDR3. CDR3 region: CASSYSRGSYNSPLHF. The CDR3 DNA reads TGTGCCAGCAGTTACTCCAGGGGGTCCTATAATTCACCCCTCCACTTT.

V and J are TRBV9 and TRBJ1-2; no definite D call. Germline values: CDR1 SGDLS, CDR2 YYNGEE. Trimming took 4 bases from V and 6 from J, leaving 13 bases between them. The CDR3 contains 13 residues. The DNA of the CDR3 is TGTGCCAGCAGCATAGACGGGCAGGATGGCTACACCTTC. This translates into CASSIDGQDGYTF.

The rearrangement links TRBV3-1 (or the pseudogene TRBV3-2) to TRBJ1-3; D is uncertain. CDR1 is LGHDT, CDR2 YNNKEL, per germline (reference sequence). CDR3 length: 14 residues. Trimming shortened V by 4 bases and J by 0 bases, and 7 bases separated the two germline ends. The CDR3 protein is CASSPSSSGNTIYF. The CDR3 nucleotides read TGTGCCAGCAGCCCCAGTAGCTCTGGAAACACCATATATTTT.

The J gene is TRBJ2-2, the V gene TRBV5-1; D tentatively fits TRBD1 or TRBD2 (6 bases each). The CDR3 covers 14 residues. V lost 7 bases and J 7 bases, leaving 17 bases between the germline ends. The germline V gene encodes CDR1 SGHRS and CDR2 YFSETQ. The CDR3 DNA reads TGCGCCAGCGCCAGGTACAGGGAGGTCGGGGAGCTGTTTTTT. Protein product: CASARYREVGELFF. Full variable domain (remainder filled in from reference TRBV5-1 and TRBJ2-2): KAGVTQTPRYLIKTRGQQVTLSCSPISGHRSVSWYQQTPGQGLQFLFEYFSETQRNKGNFPGRFSGRQFSNSRSEMNVSTLELGDSALYLCASARYREVGELFFGEGSRLTVL.

This chain joins TRBV7-3 and TRBJ1-5, with TRBD1 as a possible D gene (6 bases). V was clipped by 5 bases and J by 1 base, with 18 bases between them. The CDR3 consists of 17 residues. Germline CDR1 is SGHTA and CDR2 is FQGTGA. The CDR3 DNA sequence: TGTGCCAGCAGCCACGAAACCCGACAGGTCAGCAATCAGCCCCAGCATTTT. Amino acids: CASSHETRQVSNQPQHF.

The chain employs TRBV30 and TRBJ2-4; D is unclear. From germline, CDR1 is GTSNPN and CDR2 SVGIG (reference sequence). CDR3 length equals 14 residues. Trimming took off 2 bases at V and 0 bases at J, with 8 bases between the two ends. CDR3 sequence (DNA): TGTGCCTGGAGTAGAGGTGGAGCCAAAAACATTCAGTACTTC. This sequence encodes CAWSRGGAKNIQYF.